Given below is one TCR beta chain in context. The V and J ends lost 2 bases and 7 bases, in that order; junction bases with no gene match: 12. This CDR3 is 16 amino acids long. Germline assignment: CDR1 ENHRY and CDR2 SYGVKD. Authors' data handling: Estimation of nucleated cell counts relied on the amplification of reference gene primers. Produced via immunoSEQ multiplex PCR; TCRdb's table is partial and in-frame only. The DNA was the basis for D and trimming; V, J and clone size are from that table. Among about 410,000 clones, just under 90% were seen once, and the ten largest hold 1.5% to 2%. This record comes from a study of blood T cell repertoires in COVID-19. Across the study: The study drew acute and convalescent COVID-19 samples from the United States, Italy and Spain.

Residents of 24 US areas, aged about 18 to 100 years, made up the participants. In Cohort 3, a recovered donor had either two negative PCRs, clearance, or symptom resolution. The rearrangement joins TRBV10-3 to TRBJ2-5; 8 positions match TRBD1. Sequencing was performed on PBMCs or T cells enriched from blood (not recorded which). The clonotype comes from a woman in her twenties or thirties who had recovered from COVID-19. CDR3 in amino acids: CAISEGPTRQGSTQYF. In DNA, the CDR3 is TGTGCCATCAGTGAGGGGCCCACTCGACAGGGGTCGACCCAGTACTTC.